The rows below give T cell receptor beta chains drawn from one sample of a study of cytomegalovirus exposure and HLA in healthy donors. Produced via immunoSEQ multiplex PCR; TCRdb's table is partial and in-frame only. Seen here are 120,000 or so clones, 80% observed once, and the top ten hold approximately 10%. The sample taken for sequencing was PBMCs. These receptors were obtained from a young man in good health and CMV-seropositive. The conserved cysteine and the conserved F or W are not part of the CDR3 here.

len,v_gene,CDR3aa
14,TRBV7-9,ASTVTGGSNTGELF
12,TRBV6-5,ASSLASGANVLT
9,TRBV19,AIRMVEPQH
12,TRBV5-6,ASSLPGYGQPQH
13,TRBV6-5,ATKPAGGFQETQY
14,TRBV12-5,ASGLVGGWDNQPQH
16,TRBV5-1,ASSPGTGGNLAKNIQY
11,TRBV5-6,ASSWDRVSRAF
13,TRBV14,ASSPGLAGAGEQF
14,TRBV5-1,ASSWNQGAKYNEQF
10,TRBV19,ASSILNQPQH
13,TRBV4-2,ASRESTATNEKLF
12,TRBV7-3,ASSFFGRQETQY
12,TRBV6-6,ASSSALWNSPLH
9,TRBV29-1,SGSRDEKLF
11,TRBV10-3,AISEGGYDGYT
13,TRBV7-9,ASSSRTSPTGELF
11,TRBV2,ASSRDNQETQY
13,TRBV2,ASSVTAASGNTIY
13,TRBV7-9,ASSPDRALDTEAF
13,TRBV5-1,ASSLEGQVHTEAF
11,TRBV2,ANNRDVGSPLH
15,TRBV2,ASSPTPQGTWLNTIY
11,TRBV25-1,ASRGQGARGYT
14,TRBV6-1,ASSASRTGTPDTQY
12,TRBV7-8,ASSFTQGGYEQY
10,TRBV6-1,ASTAGDQPQH
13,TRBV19,ASSTSSLSNQPQH
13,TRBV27,ASSYTGGNSYEQY
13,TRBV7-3,ASSPTSGGANTQY
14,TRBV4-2,ASSHLPGQRKETQY
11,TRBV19,ASSIVGSYEQY
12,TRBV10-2,ASVEDRVNSPLH
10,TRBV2,ASRRLAYEQY
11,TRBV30,ASRQGDNSPLH
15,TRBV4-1,ASSQPTGGRAKNSQY
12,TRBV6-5,ASSQGARDYGYT
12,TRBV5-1,ASSLGGGWTGYT
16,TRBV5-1,ASSLASAPPTGTHEQY
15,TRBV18,ASSDTGGPPLNTEAF
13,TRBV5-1,ASSLEAGGVREAF
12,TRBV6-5,ASRYGTASYEQY
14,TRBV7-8,ASKLGGPSSGNTIY
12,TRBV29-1,SVGTGLGGNTIY
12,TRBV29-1,SVDLRGEAGELF
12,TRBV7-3,ASSLGGGKNIQY
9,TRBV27,ASSFTYEQY
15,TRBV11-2,ASSPTGVATGANVLT
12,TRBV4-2,ASSHDRFNTEAF
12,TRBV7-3,ASSIDRDYNEQF
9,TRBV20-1,SAELEYEQF
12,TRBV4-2,ASSPTRLGEKLF
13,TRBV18,ASSPQEGSTDTQY
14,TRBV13,ASSARTGASLYEQY
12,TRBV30,AWSYGGSSYEQY